This T cell receptor (beta chain) was found in a study of blood T cell repertoires in COVID-19. Study-wide background: The United States, Italy and Spain provided the acute and convalescent COVID-19 samples. PBMCs, B-cell-depleted T cells, or T cells provided the cDNA or gDNA that made up the material.

The V end lost 5 bases, the J end lost 6 bases, and 16 bases lay between the germline ends. Germline CDR1 MNHEY, CDR2 SVGAGI. This CDR3 comprises 15 residues. Cohorts were assigned according to the clinical history that participants reported. In the source study's methods: For nucleated cells, counts were estimated from reference gene primer amplification. Libraries were prepared by immunoSEQ multiplex PCR; TCRdb keeps only in-frame clonotypes and omits some of them. The V and J calls and clone size are taken from that table; D and trimming were inferred from the DNA. This table has approximately 300,000 clones, more than 75% appearing once.

This TCR came from a woman in her 30s who had recovered from COVID-19. Sequencing input: PBMCs or T cells enriched from blood (not recorded which). The rearrangement links TRBV6-5 to TRBJ1-4, with TRBD1 as a possible D gene (5 bases). CDR3 loop: CASSNPGAIYEKLFF. The CDR3 coding sequence is TGTGCCAGCAGTAATCCTGGGGCGATTTATGAAAAACTGTTTTTT.